The clone carrying this TCR beta chain was detected ten times or more. Its target is unknown. Synthesis of cDNA was carried out by template-switch 5'RACE. The reaction used 10-nucleotide random UMIs. The authors obtained over 170 million TCR-beta sequences from 15-18 subjects per sequencing run. TCRdb itself ran the 5' RACE reads through MiXCR, one entry per CDR3 protein. The top ten hold just under 5% of the sample, which has 84,000 or so distinct CDR3 sequences, around 13% seen once. The data are from a study of neurological immune-mediated disorders. Study results and caveats: None of the CDR3 amino acid sequences of expanded clones were shared across subjects, and this suggested private repertoires in all groups.

Specified time point: longitudinal time-point 2. Unsorted libraries were prepared from 2 million PBMCs held at -80 C. The germline V and J ends were trimmed by 5 bases and 2 bases, with 7 bases remaining between them. CDR1 is SGDLS and CDR2 is YYNGEE in the germline V gene. This CDR3 is 12 amino acids long. The TCR comes from a female donor with HTLV-1-associated myelopathy (HAM/TSP). What was sequenced was PBMCs. This chain joins TRBV9 and TRBJ2-5; D assignment may be TRBD1 or TRBD2 (5 bases each). The CDR3: CASSEGQETQYF. In DNA, the CDR3 is TGTGCCAGCAGTGAGGGGCAAGAGACCCAGTACTTC. Full variable domain (outside the CDR3, taken from reference TRBV9 and TRBJ2-5): DSGVTQTPKHLITATGQRVTLRCSPRSGDLSVYWYQQSLDQGLQFLIQYYNGEERAKGNILERFSAQQFPDLHSELNLSSLELGDSALYFCASSEGQETQYFGPGTRLLVL.